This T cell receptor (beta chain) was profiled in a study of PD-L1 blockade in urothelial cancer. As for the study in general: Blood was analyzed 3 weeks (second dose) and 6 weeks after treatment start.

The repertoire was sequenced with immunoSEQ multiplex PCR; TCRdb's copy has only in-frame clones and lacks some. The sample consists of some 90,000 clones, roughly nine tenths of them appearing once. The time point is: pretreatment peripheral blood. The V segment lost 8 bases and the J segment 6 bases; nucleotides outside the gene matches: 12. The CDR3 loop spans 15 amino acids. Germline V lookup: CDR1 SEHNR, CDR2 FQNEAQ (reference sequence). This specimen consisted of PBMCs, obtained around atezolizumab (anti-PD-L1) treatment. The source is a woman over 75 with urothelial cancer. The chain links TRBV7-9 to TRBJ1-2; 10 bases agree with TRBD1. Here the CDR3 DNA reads TGTGCCAGCGGCGACAGGGGGCGGATGAGTGATGGCTACACCTTC. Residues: CASGDRGRMSDGYTF.